These 26 T cell receptor beta chains share one sample of origin, sequenced in a study of technical replicates of blood from a few donors. Produced via immunoSEQ multiplex PCR; TCRdb's table is partial and in-frame only. The table records around 76,000 clones, around nine tenths of them present only once. Specimen: T cells isolated from PBMCs. All receptors derive from a human donor in good health.

CDR3 amino acids: CASSLAPREQYF. As DNA, the CDR3 is TGTGCCAGCAGCTTAGCCCCGCGCGAGCAGTACTTC. The chain is built from TRBV11-2 and TRBJ2-7; unclear D gene. Germline assignment: CDR1 SGHAT and CDR2 FQNNGV. Between the trimmed V and J ends, which lost 1 base and 6 bases, there was a span of 7 bases. This CDR3 has 12 residues.

The chain employs TRBV30 and TRBJ2-3; 14 nucleotides align to TRBD2. The germline CDR1 and CDR2 sequences are GTSNPN and SVGIG (reference sequence). The CDR3 covers 15 residues. CDR3 in amino acids: CAKGLAGAGRDTQYF. The CDR3 DNA sequence: TGTGCGAAGGGACTAGCGGGAGCGGGGAGAGATACGCAGTATTTT.

The V gene is TRBV30, the J gene TRBJ2-7; tentatively, D is TRBD1 (5 bases). CDR3 size: 14 residues. The germline CDR1 and CDR2 sequences are GTSNPN and SVGIG (reference sequence). V dropped 5 bases and J dropped 3 bases, with 17 bases sitting between them. The CDR3 loop reads CAWVGRATGYEQYF. CDR3 nucleotides: TGTGCCTGGGTGGGCAGGGCCACTGGCTACGAGCAGTACTTC.

This clone occurred once. The chain combines TRBV6-5 with TRBJ1-2, with 8 positions matching TRBD1. Germline CDR1 reads MNHEY; CDR2 reads SVGAGI. Trimming took 6 bases from V and 8 from J; bases not matched to a gene: 14. This CDR3 is built from 15 residues. As DNA, the CDR3 is TGTGCCAGCAGCCCTCCTGGACAGGGCCCGTCCGGCTACACCTTC. Its translation: CASSPPGQGPSGYTF.

The chain uses TRBV15 and TRBJ1-2; TRBD1 matches 8 bases. CDR1 LNHNV and CDR2 YYDKDF come from the germline V gene (reference sequence). CDR3 length: 16 residues. Losses at the gene ends were 4 bases for V and 8 bases for J; bases not matched to a gene: 15. CDR3 amino acids: CATSTEGGAQGGGYTF. In DNA form, the CDR3 reads TGTGCCACCAGCACAGAAGGAGGGGCACAGGGGGGAGGCTACACCTTC. Complete variable domain (other parts from reference TRBV15 and TRBJ1-2): DAMVIQNPRYQVTQFGKPVTLSCSQTLNHNVMYWYQQKSSQAPKLLFHYYDKDFNNEADTPDNFQSRRPNTSFCFLDIRSPGLGDTAMYLCATSTEGGAQGGGYTFGSGTRLTVV.

This sequence joins TRBV5-1 and TRBJ2-7; D is unresolved. CDR1 SGHRS and CDR2 YFSETQ come from the germline V gene. The CDR3 is made up of 16 amino acids. V was cut by 0 bases and J by 0 bases, with 13 bases left in between. CDR3 sequence: CASSLGAHRYSYEQYF. Here the CDR3 DNA reads TGCGCCAGCAGCTTGGGCGCGCACCGTTACTCCTACGAGCAGTACTTC.

The V gene is TRBV7-3, the J gene TRBJ2-3; the D gene could be TRBD1 or TRBD2 (7 bases each). This CDR3 has 15 residues. V was shortened by 4 bases and J by 6 bases, with 17 bases between the two germline ends. Per germline, CDR1 SGHTA and CDR2 FQGTGA. The CDR3 loop is CASSSTGEGSDTQYF. CDR3 nucleotides: TGTGCCAGCAGCTCAACAGGGGAGGGGAGCGATACGCAGTATTTT. The complete variable domain, with remaining parts taken from reference TRBV7-3 and TRBJ2-3, reads GAGVSQTPSNKVTEKGKYVELRCDPISGHTALYWYRQSLGQGPEFLIYFQGTGAADDSGLPNDRFFAVRPEGSVSTLKIQRTERGDSAVYLCASSSTGEGSDTQYFGPGTRLTVL.

This rearrangement joins TRBV28 to TRBJ2-1; TRBD1 is a possible D gene (5 bases). Trimming shortened V by 5 bases and J by 7 bases, and 6 bases separated the two germline ends. Germline lookup yields CDR1 MDHEN and CDR2 SYDVKM. The CDR3 is 11 amino acids. The CDR3 spells CASSQGNEQFF. CDR3 DNA sequence: TGTGCCAGCAGTCAGGGAAATGAGCAGTTCTTC.

This chain connects TRBV14 to TRBJ2-5; D ambiguous. The CDR3 is 13 amino acids. V lost 0 bases to trimming and J lost 4 bases, with 6 bases between them. Germline V gene lookup returns CDR1 SGHDN and CDR2 FVKESK. The CDR3: CASSQDLRETQYF. The DNA of the CDR3 is TGTGCCAGCAGCCAAGATCTACGAGAGACCCAGTACTTC.

This chain uses TRBV18 with TRBJ1-4; 8 positions match TRBD1. V shed 5 bases and J 8 bases; nucleotides not matched to a gene: 7. The germline gives CDR1 KGHSH, CDR2 LQKENI. The CDR3 consists of 14 residues. The CDR3: CASSETGEEEKLFF. The CDR3 bases are TGTGCCAGCTCAGAGACAGGGGAGGAAGAAAAACTGTTTTTT.

This sequence joins TRBV6-6 and TRBJ1-2; D gene uncertain. Per germline, CDR1 MNHNY and CDR2 SVGAGI (reference sequence). The CDR3 totals 15 residues. V lost 0 bases, J lost 4 bases, and 12 bases lay in between. The CDR3 DNA reads as TGTGCCAGCAGTTACTCGATTGTTCCGGTCTATGGCTACACCTTC. Its translation: CASSYSIVPVYGYTF.

This clone was counted a single time. V and J are TRBV2 and TRBJ1-1; D not resolved. There are 14 residues in the CDR3. The germline V gene has CDR1 SNHLY and CDR2 FYNNEI. V lost 0 bases and J 2 bases, leaving 7 bases between the germline ends. For the CDR3, the DNA is TGTGCCAGCAGTGAAGCGGGCGAAAACACTGAAGCTTTCTTT. Encoded protein: CASSEAGENTEAFF.

On this clone itself: At one end, the junction sequence differs from germline, possibly due to a read error. This sequence joins TRBV7-7 and TRBJ2-2, with 7 nucleotides matching TRBD1. This CDR3 region has 15 residues. The germline gives CDR1 SSHAT, CDR2 FNYEAQ (reference sequence). CDR3: CASSERTGEAGELFF. CDR3 DNA sequence: TGTGCTAGCAGCGAGAGGACAGGAGAGGCCGGGGAGCTGTTTTTT.

V and J are TRBV7-3 and TRBJ2-3; 7 bases line up with TRBD2. This CDR3 region has 16 residues. Per the germline V gene, CDR1 is SGHTA and CDR2 is FQGTGA. V lost 5 bases to trimming and J lost 0 bases; unmatched junction nucleotides: 8. The CDR3: CASSTQAGLSTDTQYF. The CDR3 DNA reads as TGTGCCAGCAGCACACAAGCGGGACTTAGCACAGATACGCAGTATTTT.

The chain is built from TRBV4-3 and TRBJ2-5; 7 bases agree with TRBD1. CDR1 LGHNA and CDR2 YSLEER come from the germline V gene. This CDR3 is 14 amino acids long. V was clipped by 0 bases and J by 7 bases; unmatched bases: 5. CDR3 nucleotides: TGCGCCAGCAGCCAAGATCTAGGGGACAGGACCCAGTACTTC. Translated: CASSQDLGDRTQYF.

This chain joins TRBV28 and TRBJ2-7; the match to TRBD2 covers 9 bases. The CDR3 has 14 amino acids. Germline V lookup: CDR1 MDHEN, CDR2 SYDVKM. The V segment lost 5 bases and the J segment 0 bases; nucleotides outside the gene matches: 2. The CDR3 region has the DNA TGTGCCAGCAGTCCACTAGCGGGCTCCTACGAGCAGTACTTC. It is translated as CASSPLAGSYEQYF.

The CDR3 DNA is TGTGCCAGCAGCTTAGCAAAGGCGGCCCCGAAGGAAGAGACCCAGTACTTC. Translating it yields CASSLAKAAPKEETQYF. The chain links TRBV7-9 to TRBJ2-5; D is undetermined. V was pared by 0 bases and J by 3 bases, with 17 bases between. From germline, CDR1 is SEHNR and CDR2 FQNEAQ (reference sequence). This CDR3 has 17 residues.

The table lists this clone with a count of one. The V gene is TRBV28, the J gene TRBJ1-2, with TRBD1 as a possible D gene (5 bases). The V end lost 7 bases, the J end lost 3 bases, and 15 bases lay between the germline ends. The CDR3 extends over 14 amino acids. In germline, CDR1 is MDHEN, CDR2 SYDVKM. CDR3 bases: TGTGCCAGCAATTCTTACAGGATGGACTATGGCTACACCTTC. It yields the protein CASNSYRMDYGYTF.

V is TRBV5-1 and J is TRBJ2-2; D might be TRBD1 (5 bases). Germline values: CDR1 SGHRS, CDR2 YFSETQ. CDR3 length equals 16 residues. Trimming cost V 0 bases and J 4 bases, with 13 bases left between them. The CDR3 DNA is TGCGCCAGCAGCTTGGGACAGCTAATTCCCACCGGGGAGCTGTTTTTT. Its protein is CASSLGQLIPTGELFF.

The chain has TRBV5-1 and TRBJ2-5; 8 bases map to TRBD1. The CDR3 runs to 16 residues. Trimming removed 0 bases from V and 3 bases from J; junction bases left unmatched: 7. The germline V gene has CDR1 SGHRS and CDR2 YFSETQ. CDR3 nucleotides: TGCGCCAGCAGCTTGGGGCCTCAGGGGGCGAAAGAGACCCAGTACTTC. As protein: CASSLGPQGAKETQYF.

The CDR3 is CASSLGGLINEKLFF. The CDR3 DNA is TGTGCCAGCAGCTTAGGGGGACTGATTAATGAAAAACTGTTTTTT. The chain combines TRBV11-3 with TRBJ1-4; perhaps TRBD1 as D (5 bases). Germline-derived CDR1 and CDR2 are SGHNT and YENEEA. The ends were cut back, 1 base at V and 4 bases at J, with 10 bases in the middle. The CDR3 is 15 residues long.

The chain carries TRBV11-2 and TRBJ2-1; 8 positions match TRBD2. CDR3 length: 15 amino acids. V lost 4 bases, J lost 8 bases, and 10 bases stayed unmatched. Germline lookup yields CDR1 SGHAT and CDR2 FQNNGV. CDR3 sequence reads: CASSWEAGVGDEQFF. The DNA for the CDR3 is TGTGCCAGCAGCTGGGAAGCGGGAGTTGGTGATGAGCAGTTCTTC.

The rearrangement links TRBV7-2 to TRBJ2-7; weak D call: TRBD2 (5 bases). V lost 3 bases and J 0 bases, leaving 12 bases between the germline ends. From germline, CDR1 is SGHTA and CDR2 FQGNSA. This CDR3 is 15 amino acids long. CDR3 bases: TGTGCCAGCAGCTTTATCGGGGATCCCTCCTACGAGCAGTACTTC. It encodes CASSFIGDPSYEQYF.

The rearrangement uses TRBV6-1 and TRBJ2-4; 12 nucleotides line up with TRBD2. Trimming removed 1 base from V and 6 bases from J; junction bases left unmatched: 7. CDR1 and CDR2 (germline): MNHNS, SASEGT. The CDR3 totals 17 residues. DNA for the CDR3: TGTGCCAGCAGTGAAGGTCTAGCGGGAGGGTTTGTAAACATTCAGTACTTC. This encodes CASSEGLAGGFVNIQYF.

The rearrangement joins TRBV10-3 to TRBJ2-7, with D perhaps matching TRBD1 (6 bases). Between the trimmed V and J ends, which lost 0 bases and 1 base, there was a span of 10 bases. The germline V gene has CDR1 ENHRY and CDR2 SYGVKD. The CDR3 is made up of 15 amino acids. The CDR3 sequence is CAISESKGVSYEQYF. The CDR3 DNA follows: TGTGCCATCAGTGAGTCAAAGGGGGTGTCCTACGAGCAGTACTTC.

This sequence joins TRBV13 and TRBJ2-1; 13 positions match TRBD2. V lost 2 bases, J lost 10 bases, and 8 bases stayed unmatched. This CDR3 is 16 amino acids long. CDR1 and CDR2 (germline): PRHDT, FYEKMQ (reference sequence). The CDR3 coding sequence is TGTGCCAGCAGCTTATCTTATACTAGCGGGAGGGGAGAGCAGTTCTTC. Amino acid sequence: CASSLSYTSGRGEQFF. The full variable domain, its missing parts supplied by reference TRBV13 and TRBJ2-1, is AAGVIQSPRHLIKEKRETATLKCYPIPRHDTVYWYQQGPGQDPQFLISFYEKMQSDKGSIPDRFSAQQFSDYHSELNMSSLELGDSALYFCASSLSYTSGRGEQFFGPGTRLTVL.